These T cell receptor beta chains were read from a single sample in a study of T cell responses to AZD1222 COVID-19 vaccine. The protocol was immunoSEQ multiplex PCR, while the TCRdb copy is restricted to in-frame clones and leaves out a portion. Counted here are approximately 110,000 clones, around 92% occurring once; the ten biggest clones make up around 4%. Here the sequenced sample was peripheral blood, taken on day 0 of AZD1222 vaccination. These receptors all stem from an adult in good health. The CDR3 runs from the conserved cysteine through the conserved F or W. Only some rows state a clone size, as once, few, many or a class for expanded clones.

clone_size: .
v_call: TRBV10-2
cdr3_aa: CASSEQSNTEAFF

clone_size: .
v_call: TRBV28
cdr3_aa: CASSSAGQGINEKLFF

clone_size: once
v_call: TRBV5-6
cdr3_aa: CASSLILGEKLFF

clone_size: .
v_call: TRBV18
cdr3_aa: CASSPGQFNEKLFF

clone_size: .
v_call: TRBV10-3
cdr3_aa: CAMSSAGERGTQYF

clone_size: .
v_call: TRBV4-1
cdr3_aa: CASSSSVSRDQPQHF

clone_size: once
v_call: TRBV5-1
cdr3_aa: CASSRDRGTGELFF

clone_size: .
v_call: TRBV11-2
cdr3_aa: CASSLITSDNEQFF

clone_size: .
v_call: TRBV5-4
cdr3_aa: CASSLGGTGEAFF

clone_size: .
v_call: TRBV5-6
cdr3_aa: CASTTQGETGGSNEQFF

clone_size: .
v_call: TRBV30
cdr3_aa: CAWSAVSHEQYF

clone_size: .
v_call: TRBV27
cdr3_aa: CASNPRGRGRANYGYTF

clone_size: .
v_call: TRBV6-5
cdr3_aa: CASSPAGFSDTQYF

clone_size: .
v_call: TRBV27
cdr3_aa: CASSQFGTASYEQYF

clone_size: .
v_call: TRBV7-9
cdr3_aa: CASRPPGKGGSEAFF

clone_size: .
v_call: TRBV5-6
cdr3_aa: CASSSFSGRIRQSNGYTF

clone_size: .
v_call: TRBV5-6
cdr3_aa: CASSPPGRRSQHGYTF

clone_size: .
v_call: TRBV6-2/TRBV6-3
cdr3_aa: CASSRDRYYGYTF

clone_size: once
v_call: TRBV9
cdr3_aa: CASSPLRISYNEQFF

clone_size: .
v_call: TRBV29-1
cdr3_aa: CSVEEGGGYTF

clone_size: .
v_call: TRBV5-6
cdr3_aa: CASSLVTAYEQYF

clone_size: .
v_call: TRBV9
cdr3_aa: CASSVGLGDYGYTF

clone_size: .
v_call: TRBV15
cdr3_aa: CATSREGHMNTEAFF

clone_size: few
v_call: TRBV10-3
cdr3_aa: CAISGDRAPNSPLHF

clone_size: .
v_call: TRBV9
cdr3_aa: CASSVDAGGPALTKNIQYF

clone_size: once
v_call: TRBV9
cdr3_aa: CASSVAGTGPYEQYF

clone_size: .
v_call: TRBV7-3
cdr3_aa: CASSLYSQETQYF

clone_size: .
v_call: TRBV7-3
cdr3_aa: CASSSSASTDTQYF

clone_size: .
v_call: TRBV5-1
cdr3_aa: CASSSGQGANSPLHF

clone_size: .
v_call: TRBV9
cdr3_aa: CASSPGRGSYEQYF

clone_size: few
v_call: TRBV2
cdr3_aa: CASSELARGEYNSPLHF

clone_size: .
v_call: TRBV7-2
cdr3_aa: CASTLVLQANSPLHF

clone_size: .
v_call: TRBV4-2
cdr3_aa: CASSQGQRGPYEQYF

clone_size: .
v_call: TRBV28
cdr3_aa: CASTRPGSSYEQYF

clone_size: .
v_call: TRBV7-2
cdr3_aa: CASSLEEGHIQYF

clone_size: .
v_call: TRBV10-3
cdr3_aa: CAIGTEHNSPLHF

clone_size: .
v_call: TRBV10-1
cdr3_aa: CASSGGKGHEQYF

clone_size: .
v_call: TRBV5-5
cdr3_aa: CASGTGDPQETQYF

clone_size: .
v_call: TRBV6-5
cdr3_aa: CASSLTSGRANEQFF

clone_size: .
v_call: TRBV5-6
cdr3_aa: CASSDASASYEQYF

clone_size: few
v_call: TRBV11-2
cdr3_aa: CASSFEQGEAFF

clone_size: .
v_call: TRBV20-1
cdr3_aa: CSARFGEKLFF

clone_size: .
v_call: TRBV28
cdr3_aa: CASVNSGDSQETQYF

clone_size: .
v_call: TRBV10-3
cdr3_aa: CAISRREGNNEQFF